A single sample gave rise to the 13 T cell receptor beta chains below, sequenced in a study of PD-1 blockade in classical Hodgkin lymphoma (dated by TCRdb to 2019 to 2021). Sample time point, as interpreted from the label and publication: cycle 1 day 1 (C1D1), immediately before nivolumab initiation. Every trial patient had relapsed after autologous stem cell transplantation, and cohorts A, B and C differed in prior brentuximab vedotin exposure. The library was made by the immunoSEQ multiplex PCR assay. TCRdb retrieved this table from immuneACCESS and kept in-frame rearrangements only. Not all clones are present; in checked studies, unresolved V genes account for under half, and no reason is known for the remainder. This sample comprises 20,000 or so clones, 70% to 85% of them detected only once. Of the sample, under 7.5% falls within the top ten clones. Sequencing was performed on peripheral blood mononuclear cells (PBMCs), taken at baseline. All receptors derive from a human donor with classical Hodgkin lymphoma.

The rearrangement joins TRBV15 to TRBJ2-2; D uncertain. V lost 5 bases, J lost 7 bases, and 8 bases lay in between. Germline V gene data show CDR1 as LNHNV and CDR2 as YYDKDF (reference sequence). The length of the CDR3 is 12 residues. In nucleotides, the CDR3 is TGTGCCACCAGCTCCCGTCTCGGGGAGCTGTTTTTT. It is translated as CATSSRLGELFF. The variable domain in full, completed from reference TRBV15 and TRBJ2-2, reads DAMVIQNPRYQVTQFGKPVTLSCSQTLNHNVMYWYQQKSSQAPKLLFHYYDKDFNNEADTPDNFQSRRPNTSFCFLDIRSPGLGDTAMYLCATSSRLGELFFGEGSRLTVL.

The V call is TRBV4-3, the J call TRBJ2-3; D is unresolved. The germline CDR1 and CDR2 sequences are LGHNA and YSLEER. This CDR3 contains 16 residues. V lost 3 bases, J lost 1 base, and 14 bases lay in between. The CDR3 DNA is TGCGCCAGCAGCCAGGGGTGGAACTCCGGCACAGATACGCAGTATTTT. This translates into CASSQGWNSGTDTQYF.

CDR3 nucleotide sequence: TGTGCCACCAGCCAAGGGGCAGATACCTACGAGCAGTACTTC. Its translation: CATSQGADTYEQYF. The gene calls are TRBV15 and TRBJ2-5; tentative D call: TRBD1 (5 bases). The closer fit of TRBJ2-7 to the DNA end suggests the J call may be wrong. Germline V gives CDR1 LNHNV, CDR2 YYDKDF (reference sequence). The CDR3 totals 14 residues.

This clone is a singleton in its sample. This chain joins TRBV28 and TRBJ1-1; D ambiguous. From germline, CDR1 is MDHEN and CDR2 SYDVKM. Deletions cut 7 bases from V and 1 base from J, with 7 bases between. This CDR3 is built from 12 residues. This chain's CDR3 is CASKLRNTEAFF. CDR3 coding DNA: TGTGCCAGCAAGCTTAGGAACACTGAAGCTTTCTTT.

The CDR3 DNA reads TGTGCCAGCAGCTTGACAGGGCCAGGGCAGCCCCAGCATTTT. It translates to CASSLTGPGQPQHF. The V call is TRBV7-9, the J call TRBJ1-5, with TRBD1 matching 7 bases. J was trimmed by 7 bases and V by 3 bases; bases with no gene match: 6. Per germline, CDR1 SEHNR and CDR2 FQNEAQ (reference sequence). The CDR3 consists of 14 residues.

The chain carries TRBV18 and TRBJ2-6; no clear D. There are 14 residues in the CDR3. Germline V lookup: CDR1 KGHSH, CDR2 LQKENI. The V end lost 2 bases, the J end lost 2 bases, and 4 bases lay between the germline ends. The CDR3 DNA reads as TGTGCCAGCTCACCAGACCCTGGGGCCAACGTCCTGACTTTC. It translates to CASSPDPGANVLTF.

The chain combines TRBV4-1 with TRBJ1-4; tentatively, D is TRBD1 (5 bases). Germline CDR1 reads MGHRA; CDR2 reads YSYEKL. Trimming took 0 bases from V and 8 from J, leaving 13 bases between them. The CDR3 is 15 residues long. The CDR3 nucleotides read TGCGCCAGCAGCCAAGATAACAGGCTTACAGAAAAACTGTTTTTT. Amino acid sequence: CASSQDNRLTEKLFF.

CDR3 in DNA: TGTGCCAGCAGCGCCGCTAGCGGGGGACCCTTCTACGAGCAGTACTTC. The encoded protein is CASSAASGGPFYEQYF. The rearrangement links TRBV4-2 to TRBJ2-7; TRBD2 agrees at 10 bases. Germline V CDR1 and CDR2: LGHNA, YNFKEQ. Trimming took 5 bases from V and 3 from J; bases not matched to a gene: 10. The CDR3 loop spans 16 amino acids.

V is TRBV7-2 and J is TRBJ2-1, with TRBD2 matching over 7 bases. Trimming cost V 2 bases and J 7 bases; bases outside gene matches: 17. Per germline, CDR1 SGHTA and CDR2 FQGNSA. The CDR3 length is 18 residues. CDR3 loop: CASSLPRDYPHVRNEQFF. The CDR3 bases are TGTGCCAGCAGCTTACCCCGGGACTATCCGCACGTGAGGAATGAGCAGTTCTTC.

The chain employs TRBV30 and TRBJ1-2; unclear D gene. V gave up 3 bases and J gave up 8 bases, with 13 bases separating them. CDR1 is GTSNPN, CDR2 SVGIG, per germline (reference sequence). The CDR3 has 12 amino acids. The CDR3 bases are TGTGCCTGGAGGGAGGGATGGGAAGGCTACACCTTC. Its protein is CAWREGWEGYTF.

The chain combines TRBV30 with TRBJ2-1; 10 bases agree with TRBD1. Trimming at V came to 6 bases and at J to 2 bases, leaving 4 bases not matched to a gene. The CDR3 covers 14 residues. Per the germline V gene, CDR1 is GTSNPN and CDR2 is SVGIG (reference sequence). The CDR3: CACQTGGTYNEQFF. In nucleotides, the CDR3 is TGTGCCTGCCAGACAGGGGGCACCTACAATGAGCAGTTCTTC.

The chain uses TRBV6-4 and TRBJ1-3; D uncertain. Looked up from germline, CDR1 is MRHNA and CDR2 is SNTAGT. This CDR3 region has 14 residues. Trimming took off 5 bases at V and 0 bases at J, with 8 bases between the two ends. In nucleotides, the CDR3 is TGTGCCAGCAGTAGTAAGGTCTCTGGAAACACCATATATTTT. Its translation is CASSSKVSGNTIYF.

The chain employs TRBV11-2 and TRBJ2-2; 9 nucleotides align to TRBD2. Germline lookup yields CDR1 SGHAT and CDR2 FQNNGV. CDR3 size: 19 residues. V gave up 2 bases and J gave up 1 base; unmatched junction bases: 11. CDR3 DNA: TGTGCCAGCAGCTTAAGGGGTAGCGGGGGCCCTCGGAACACCGGGGAGCTGTTTTTT. Protein sequence: CASSLRGSGGPRNTGELFF. Based on the CDR3 plus reference TRBV11-2 and TRBJ2-2, the full variable domain is EAGVAQSPRYKIIEKRQSVAFWCNPISGHATLYWYQQILGQGPKLLIQFQNNGVVDDSQLPKDRFSAERLKGVDSTLKIQPAKLEDSAVYLCASSLRGSGGPRNTGELFFGEGSRLTVL.